A selection of T cell receptor beta chains follows, all from one sample in a study of blood T cell repertoires in COVID-19. Assay used: immunoSEQ multiplex PCR; TCRdb lists only in-frame clones, some missing. There are 150,000 to 200,000 clones in the sample; about 80% occur only once, and approximately 11% lies in the top ten. What was sequenced was PBMCs or T cells enriched from blood (not recorded which). The source is a man between 45 and 60 years old who had recovered from COVID-19. Each CDR3 is given with its conserved first and last residue. A D gene is named only where the DNA matches it firmly. Clone sizes are given selectively: once, few, many, or a class where the clone is expanded.

d_call: .
v_call: TRBV7-9
j_call: TRBJ1-2
clone_size: .
cdr3_nt: TGTGCCAGCAGCACGCTGACTACTAACTATGGCTACACCTTC
cdr3_aa: CASSTLTTNYGYTF

d_call: TRBD2
v_call: TRBV13
j_call: TRBJ2-2
clone_size: few
cdr3_nt: TGTGCCAGCAGCCATTGGACTAGCTACACCGGGGAGCTGTTTTTT
cdr3_aa: CASSHWTSYTGELFF

d_call: .
v_call: TRBV7-3
j_call: TRBJ2-3
clone_size: .
cdr3_nt: TGTGCCAGCAGTACGACAGGCACAGATACGCAGTATTTT
cdr3_aa: CASSTTGTDTQYF

d_call: .
v_call: TRBV21-1
j_call: TRBJ1-4
clone_size: .
cdr3_nt: TGTGCCAGCAGCAAGCGGCCCGGGACAGTTAATGAAAAACTGTTTTTT
cdr3_aa: CASSKRPGTVNEKLFF

d_call: TRBD2
v_call: TRBV19
j_call: TRBJ2-4
clone_size: .
cdr3_nt: TGTGCCAGTAGTCTCAGCGGGAGGGCCTCCAAAAACATTCAGTACTTC
cdr3_aa: CASSLSGRASKNIQYF

d_call: .
v_call: TRBV7-8
j_call: TRBJ1-6
clone_size: .
cdr3_nt: TGTGCCAGCAGCCCGTCCAGGGGTTATTCACCCCTCCACTTT
cdr3_aa: CASSPSRGYSPLHF

d_call: .
v_call: TRBV9
j_call: TRBJ1-6
clone_size: once
cdr3_nt: TGTGCCAGCAGCGTAGCCGGGGTAGACTCACCCCTCCACTTT
cdr3_aa: CASSVAGVDSPLHF

d_call: TRBD1
v_call: TRBV5-4
j_call: TRBJ2-7
clone_size: .
cdr3_nt: TGTGCCAGCAGCTTCTCCCAGGGGGCTTACGAGCAGTACTTC
cdr3_aa: CASSFSQGAYEQYF

d_call: .
v_call: TRBV27
j_call: TRBJ1-1
clone_size: .
cdr3_nt: TGTGCCAGCAGTTTGGACAGACAAAGCATGAACACTGAAGCTTTCTTT
cdr3_aa: CASSLDRQSMNTEAFF

d_call: .
v_call: TRBV19
j_call: TRBJ2-3
clone_size: .
cdr3_nt: TGTGCCAGTAGTACTTCAGGACTCCCCGGTACGCAGTATTTT
cdr3_aa: CASSTSGLPGTQYF

d_call: .
v_call: TRBV7-2
j_call: TRBJ2-2
clone_size: .
cdr3_nt: TGTGCCAGCAGCCAAAGGCCAGGGAGGACCGGGGAGCTGTTTTTT
cdr3_aa: CASSQRPGRTGELFF

d_call: .
v_call: TRBV28
j_call: TRBJ1-1
clone_size: .
cdr3_nt: TGTGCCAGCAGCTCGTCTGAAGCTTTCTTT
cdr3_aa: CASSSSEAFF

d_call: .
v_call: TRBV5-1
j_call: TRBJ1-1
clone_size: .
cdr3_nt: TGCGCCAGCAGCTTGACGGGGGACGCTGAAGCTTTCTTT
cdr3_aa: CASSLTGDAEAFF

d_call: TRBD1
v_call: TRBV5-1
j_call: TRBJ1-3
clone_size: .
cdr3_nt: TGCGCCAGCAGCTTGGCAGGGACAGGGTTTGGGAACACCATATATTTT
cdr3_aa: CASSLAGTGFGNTIYF

d_call: TRBD2
v_call: TRBV5-8
j_call: TRBJ2-2
clone_size: .
cdr3_nt: TGTGCCAGCAGCTATACTAGCGGGCTTAAGTCCGGGGAGCTGTTTTTT
cdr3_aa: CASSYTSGLKSGELFF

d_call: .
v_call: TRBV28
j_call: TRBJ1-5
clone_size: .
cdr3_nt: TGTGCCAGCAGTTTAAGACTTTCGGGGGTTTTCCAGCCCCAGCATTTT
cdr3_aa: CASSLRLSGVFQPQHF